What follows is one T cell receptor (beta chain) and its context. The antigen is unknown. The data were obtained in a study of cytomegalovirus exposure and HLA in healthy donors. Germline CDR1 and CDR2: KGHSH and LQKENI. CDR3 length: 14 residues. The V gene end was trimmed by 3 bases and the J gene end by 1 base; junction bases not matched to a gene: 2. Primers included in the PCR were 60 Vbeta and 13 Jbeta primers. The table came from immunoSEQ multiplex PCR; TCRdb's copy has only in-frame clones and leaves some out. Of roughly 100,000 clones in the sample, roughly three quarters were seen once. Whole-study findings and limits: Most subjects' HLA-A and HLA-B alleles were reportedly predicted from TCR beta sequences.

The sequence was obtained from a male donor in good health and CMV-seronegative. V gene TRBV18 combines with J gene TRBJ2-5; 7 nucleotides agree with TRBD1. What was sequenced was PBMCs. CDR3 nucleotide sequence: TGTGCCAGCTCACCGGACAGGTTCCAAGAGACCCAGTACTTC. This gives the protein CASSPDRFQETQYF.